Shown below are 13 T cell receptor beta chains from a single sample sequenced in a study of blood T cell repertoires in COVID-19. Sequenced by immunoSEQ multiplex PCR; TCRdb stores in-frame clones only, minus some. This table holds hundreds of thousands of clones, about nine tenths found once. The material sequenced was peripheral blood. The receptors derive from a woman aged 25-40 years with COVID-19, enrolled during active disease.

The genes are TRBV7-2 and TRBJ1-2; no firm D call. CDR3 length: 13 amino acids. Germline V CDR1 and CDR2: SGHTA, FQGNSA. Trimming took off 3 bases at V and 8 bases at J, with 13 bases between the two ends. CDR3 nucleotides: TGTGCCAGCAGCTTCGAGGGCATCGGCGGCTACACCTTC. It encodes CASSFEGIGGYTF.

This clone was observed a few times. The chain joins TRBV7-8 to TRBJ2-2; D perhaps matches TRBD2 (5 bases). The CDR3 covers 18 residues. The germline CDR1 and CDR2 sequences are SGHVS and FQNEAQ. V lost 3 bases and J lost 6, with 23 bases in between. CDR3 residues: CASSFSFDVGVGPGELFF. CDR3 DNA sequence: TGTGCCAGCAGCTTTTCGTTTGATGTGGGAGTGGGTCCCGGGGAGCTGTTTTTT.

The chain links TRBV5-1 to TRBJ2-2, with 15 nucleotides matching TRBD2. Germline V gene sequence: CDR1 SGHRS, CDR2 YFSETQ. V was pared by 3 bases and J by 8 bases, with 5 bases of the junction left unmatched. This CDR3 region has 16 residues. CDR3 loop: CASSSGLAGGPGELFF. CDR3 DNA sequence: TGCGCCAGCAGCTCAGGACTAGCGGGAGGGCCTGGGGAGCTGTTTTTT.

The CDR3 region has the DNA TGCAGCGTTGCAGGATCCGACAATGAGCAGTTCTTC. It codes for CSVAGSDNEQFF. The chain recombines TRBV29-1 with TRBJ2-1; D remains ambiguous. The CDR3 is 12 residues long. In germline, CDR1 is SQVTM, CDR2 ANQGSEA. Trimming stripped 4 bases from V and 5 bases from J, with 9 bases between.

The chain has TRBV30 and TRBJ1-1; D may be TRBD1 (5 bases). Trimming took off 2 bases at V and 1 base at J, with 14 bases between the two ends. This CDR3 is 15 amino acids long. CDR1 is GTSNPN and CDR2 is SVGIG in the germline V gene (reference sequence). This chain's CDR3 is CAWSTRQFSNTEAFF. Here the CDR3 DNA reads TGTGCCTGGAGTACAAGACAGTTTTCGAACACTGAAGCTTTCTTT.

The chain has TRBV9 and TRBJ2-5; 8 bases are shared with TRBD1. The CDR3 extends over 18 amino acids. From germline, CDR1 is SGDLS and CDR2 YYNGEE. V was pared by 4 bases and J by 4 bases, with 18 bases of the junction left unmatched. CDR3 sequence: CASSPTGLQGVLGETQYF. The CDR3 coding sequence is TGTGCCAGCAGCCCGACCGGTCTACAGGGGGTCCTCGGAGAGACCCAGTACTTC.

The V call is TRBV11-3, the J call TRBJ2-3; D gene ambiguous. The CDR3 runs to 17 residues. Trimming removed 1 base from V and 2 bases from J, with 16 bases in between. Germline values: CDR1 SGHNT, CDR2 YENEEA. The CDR3 region is CASSLGSGRILTDTQYF. The CDR3 region has the DNA TGTGCCAGCAGCTTAGGAAGTGGCAGGATCCTCACAGATACGCAGTATTTT.

This rearrangement joins TRBV9 to TRBJ2-3, with 14 positions matching TRBD2. The CDR3 is 19 amino acids. CDR1 is SGDLS and CDR2 is YYNGEE in the germline V gene. With V trimmed by 3 bases and J by 0 bases, 9 bases remained unmatched. The DNA for the CDR3 is TGTGCCAGCAGCGAGGCCGGGACTAGCGGGGGACAAAGCACAGATACGCAGTATTTT. The encoded protein is CASSEAGTSGGQSTDTQYF.

This chain links TRBV3-1 (or the pseudogene TRBV3-2) with TRBJ2-5; no definite D call. Deletions cut 3 bases from V and 2 bases from J, with 7 bases between. The CDR3 loop spans 13 amino acids. CDR1 is LGHDT, CDR2 YNNKEL, per germline (reference sequence). CDR3 residues: CASSHRRQETQYF. DNA of the CDR3: TGTGCCAGCAGCCATCGCCGGCAAGAGACCCAGTACTTC.

This clone appeared a single time. CDR3 in DNA: TGTGCCAGCAGCTTAGGTGGAGGGGTAGGCTACACCTTC. Encoded protein: CASSLGGGVGYTF. The chain uses TRBV7-9 and TRBJ1-2, with a weak D call TRBD1 (5 bases). V was trimmed by 1 base and J by 8 bases, leaving 11 bases between them. Germline loops: CDR1 SEHNR, CDR2 FQNEAQ (reference sequence). There are 13 residues in the CDR3.

The chain employs TRBV18 and TRBJ2-7; 10 positions agree with TRBD2. The CDR3 loop spans 14 amino acids. The germline CDR1 and CDR2 sequences are KGHSH and LQKENI. V lost 2 bases and J lost 4; bases outside the gene matches: 2. CDR3 sequence: CASSPASGSYEQYV. CDR3 nucleotide sequence: TGTGCCAGCTCACCAGCTAGCGGGAGTTACGAGCAGTACGTC.

The V and J genes are TRBV11-2 and TRBJ2-5; 10 bases are shared with TRBD1. This CDR3 has 16 residues. Germline CDR1 and CDR2: SGHAT and FQNNGV. V was clipped by 3 bases and J by 3 bases; unmatched bases: 7. CDR3 sequence (DNA): TGTGCCAGCAGCTTCAAATTCGGACAGGGGGAAGAGACCCAGTACTTC. The encoded protein is CASSFKFGQGEETQYF.

J is TRBJ2-5 and V is TRBV25-1; no reliable D call. Germline CDR1 reads MGHDK; CDR2 reads SYGVNS. This CDR3 comprises 12 residues. V dropped 8 bases and J dropped 5 bases, with 12 bases sitting between them. The CDR3 region is CASGELAETQYF. The CDR3 DNA reads TGTGCCAGCGGAGAACTCGCGGAGACCCAGTACTTC.